This T cell receptor (beta chain) was captured in a study of shared clonotypes between healthy human individuals (dated by TCRdb to 2018 to 2020). The study in broad terms: A couple of women and a few men aged 18 to 49 years were included in the cohort. Per donor, three plates each were used for CD4 naive and CD4 memory, two for CD8 naive, and one for CD8 memory. Blood TCR repertoires of roughly five healthy adults were deeply sequenced to estimate repertoire size and the extent of clonotype sharing between individuals. To increase sequencing depth and limit assay-specific biases, TCR repertoire library preparation and sequencing were carried out by different laboratories using diverse techniques. Between about 0.8 and 9 billion PBMCs per donor were obtained by leukapheresis. The full study reports these points: Based on pairwise subsampling, the degree of clonotype sharing among donors was expected to be affected by sequencing depth. Sampling was restricted to blood, and TCR repertoires in tissues likely differ from the TCR repertoires found in blood. Compared with non-shared clonotypes, the clonotypes found in all four sorted-subset donors had higher generation probabilities. The small number of donors limited the genetic and exposure-history diversity represented. Rarefaction of sorted-subset datasets indicated incomplete sequencing despite the large sequencing depth. Estimated clonotype richness was generally larger for naive than for memory subsets. When a handful of donors were compared, the shared fraction of clonotypes was about 5% for naive CD4, about 4% for naive CD8, 2% to 2.5% for memory CD4, and around 0.37% for memory CD8.

Healthy HIV-negative adults with no recently reported acute infections or vaccinations were included as donors. Only Caucasian adults living in Nashville, Tennessee, USA were represented among the donors. CD8 memory samples combined magnetically selected CD45RO+ cells with CCR7-negative CD45RA+ effector memory (TemRA) cells. After blood collection by leukapheresis, PBMCs were isolated using Ficoll-Histopaque density gradient centrifugation and then cryopreserved in the vapor phase of liquid nitrogen. Purity and quantity of every magnetically sorted T cell population were checked by analytical flow cytometry. From each sorted fraction, genomic DNA was isolated and quantified by UV absorbance on a Nanodrop 2000c. As concerns this clone: Its antigen remains undetermined. The record has no base qualities; no much larger clone is one base away.

Via the germline V gene, CDR1 is SQVTM and CDR2 ANQGSEA. Measured from the cysteine to the phenylalanine, the CDR3 is 12 residues long. Just the 36-base CDR3 DNA is kept, in frame starting at base 1. V is trimmed back by 7 bases and J by 2 bases, and the junction contains 2 bases that no gene match accounts for. Using the deep immunoSEQ assay, multiplex PCR amplified TCR CDR3 regions from genomic DNA. Extracted genomic DNA from each cell subset was distributed evenly across all wells of several immunoSEQ 96-well plates, and each plate was treated as a replicate. For sorted subsets, approximately 210 ng genomic DNA, equal to 25,000 to 35,000 T cell genomes, was loaded into each replicate PCR. Purified libraries were quantified with a Qubit 3.0 fluorometer, sized on a Bioanalyzer 2100, and re-quantified with the KAPA Library Quantification kit. Each immunoSEQ 96-well plate was sequenced on its own single-read 150-cycle Illumina NextSeq 550 flow cell. The paper's data handling went like this. Because the immunoSEQ output included only junctional sequences and no quality scores, the filtering could not be the same as the filtering used for full-length reads. To assign V/J genes and CDR3, sequences were annotated against IMGT germline references using PyIR, a Python wrapper for IgBLAST v1.9. Reads were filtered out if the reads had weak V/J assignments (E-value above 1e-6), no CDR3, stop codons, out-of-frame junctions, or ambiguous translated residues. A V3J clonotype was defined by an identical inferred V gene, J gene, and CDR3 amino acid sequence. To compute the percentage overlap between repertoires, the number of shared unique clonotypes was divided by the size of the smaller repertoire. RTK rarefaction, the Chao1 estimator, and Recon v2.1 estimates of unobserved clonotypes were used to assess repertoire richness. Generation probabilities were computed with OLGA for all TCRbeta clonotypes obtained by the gDNA method from four donors. In its TCRdb copy, this immuneACCESS table keeps in-frame sequences only and misses some clones. Where compared with another copy, unresolved V genes explain less than half of these, and the others have no known cause. Clone size and V and J calls were adopted from that table, with D and trimming inferred from the DNA. For this sample the table gives about 380,000 clones, of which about 96% were detected only once. The ten largest clones take up approximately 0.32% of the sample.

This TCR derives from a man under 40 in good health. The sample taken for sequencing was memory CD8+ T cells sorted from blood. Sample cell subset or site, as interpreted from the label and publication: CD45RO+ cells pooled with CCR7-negative TemRA cells. Recombination linked TRBV29-1 to TRBJ2-5; TRBD1 lines up with 9 middle nucleotides. At the DNA level, the sequence is TGCAGCGGTGGACAGGGGCAAGAGACCCAGTACTTC. Its protein is CSGGQGQETQYF.